A selection of T cell receptor beta chains follows, all from one sample in a study of identical twins. TCRdb reanalysed the 5' RACE reads using MiXCR and keeps one entry per CDR3 protein. The sample yields hundreds of thousands of distinct CDR3 sequences, under 9% seen once. The same data also contributed to another study, on yellow fever vaccine responses in identical twins.

Material for sequencing was PBMCs. The origin of the receptors is a woman aged 18-35 years in good health. CDR3s include the opening cysteine and the closing phenylalanine or tryptophan.

V gene,J gene,CDR3 length,CDR3 protein
TRBV6-5,TRBJ2-7,12,CATRWGSYEQYF
TRBV4-1,TRBJ1-3,18,CASSQDLPGLGSGNTIYF
TRBV5-1,TRBJ2-7,13,CASSLEAGYEQYF
TRBV11-2,TRBJ2-1,14,CASNILGNYNEQFF
TRBV14,TRBJ1-2,14,CASSQDSTAYGYTF
TRBV12-3/TRBV12-4,TRBJ2-2,15,CASIAGPSNTGELFF
TRBV6-2/TRBV6-3,TRBJ2-1,14,CASSGTSGISEQFF
TRBV3-1,TRBJ2-2,14,CASSQRTIIRELFF
TRBV11-1,TRBJ2-7,19,CASSLYRDRGGGPTYEQYF
TRBV20-1,TRBJ1-5,14,CSARDRQGNQPQHF
TRBV6-2/TRBV6-3,TRBJ2-7,16,CASGQDRDRATYEQYF
TRBV30,TRBJ2-7,14,CAWSVLAGGGEQYF
TRBV6-5,TRBJ1-5,17,CASSYGTRDRGNQPQHF
TRBV5-1,TRBJ2-5,14,CASRAAGGSETQYF
TRBV4-1,TRBJ2-1,18,CASSQVLLTGITLNEQFF
TRBV28,TRBJ2-7,13,CASSPRVAYEQYF
TRBV11-1,TRBJ1-2,19,CASITHVGGRGDHNYGYTF
TRBV27,TRBJ1-4,15,CASTPLGGTNEKLFF
TRBV2,TRBJ2-2,15,CASDRGPINTGELFF
TRBV12-5,TRBJ2-5,17,CASGLVRTSGGQETQYF
TRBV7-8,TRBJ2-1,16,CASSLAPRGAYNEQFF
TRBV12-3/TRBV12-4,TRBJ2-3,16,CASSGGTSGAADTQYF
TRBV24-1,TRBJ2-3,16,CATSDPGTSGSDTQYF
TRBV5-6,TRBJ2-7,15,CASSRRTGLTYEQYF
TRBV5-1,TRBJ2-3,13,CASSLDRGDTQYF
TRBV6-1,TRBJ2-7,9,CATWESQYF
TRBV20-1,TRBJ2-5,16,CSARDLGGPGGETQYF
TRBV12-3/TRBV12-4,TRBJ2-3,15,CASSLAGGFTDTQYF
TRBV29-1,TRBJ2-7,12,CSVVTGAYEQYF
TRBV20-1,TRBJ2-3,17,CSAPGPNKITSTDTQYF
TRBV27,TRBJ1-1,13,CASRAESDTEAFF
TRBV6-2/TRBV6-3,TRBJ2-3,16,CASSYSSREGPDTQYF
TRBV4-2,TRBJ2-1,18,CASSQVRAGGAGINEQFF
TRBV20-1,TRBJ2-5,15,CSAEMDSLGKETQYF
TRBV27,TRBJ2-1,12,CASSSRHNEQFF
TRBV6-5,TRBJ2-7,15,CASSLPGIQVYEQYF